This T cell receptor beta chain was retrieved from a study of control samples from healthy donors and cancer patients (dated by TCRdb to 2019 to 2021). To prepare the library, the immunoSEQ multiplex PCR assay was applied. The table comes from immuneACCESS by way of TCRdb, which keeps in-frame sequences with V and J called. Part of the clones is missing from these tables; in studies checked, under half for an unresolved V gene and the rest for unknown reasons. The sample table holds 130,000 to 150,000 clones, of which more than 90% were seen once. The ten largest clones represent around 10% of the sample. Details on this clone: Its antigen target is currently unknown. No qualities accompany the bases; no much larger clone lies one base away.

The CDR3 goes from the cysteine to the phenylalanine over 14 residues. CDR3 DNA only is kept here, 42 bases in frame from base 1. CDR1 and CDR2 are read off the germline V gene as SNHLY and FYNNEI. Trimming costs V 6 bases and J 3 bases, and their ends lie 12 bases apart. The chain is made from TRBV2 and TRBJ2-1, with the D gene not clear enough to name. The material sequenced was blood. This TCR was sampled from a man aged 25-40 years in good health. The nucleotide sequence is given as TGTGCCAGCAGGGAAAACTCCCTCTACAATGAGCAGTTCTTC. Its amino acids are CASRENSLYNEQFF.